This is a list of T cell receptor beta chains from one sample in a study of cytomegalovirus exposure and HLA in healthy donors. Measured with immunoSEQ multiplex PCR; TCRdb has only the in-frame clones, and not every one. The table includes under 95,000 clones, roughly 90% detected once. Source material: PBMCs. These receptors were taken from a young man in good health and CMV-seronegative. Both conserved end residues are part of each CDR3. D genes are given only for firm matches. Size values are once, few and many counts, or a class for expanded clones, and some rows have none.

J: TRBJ2-3; D: -; size: -; V: TRBV7-9; DNA: TGTGCCAGCAGCTTATCTTGGACATCAGATACGCAGTATTTT; CDR3: CASSLSWTSDTQYF
J: TRBJ1-4; D: TRBD1; size: -; V: TRBV6-4; DNA: TGTGCCAGCATTCCCGGGACAGGTAATGAAAAACTGTTTTTT; CDR3: CASIPGTGNEKLFF
J: TRBJ2-5; D: TRBD2; size: -; V: TRBV27; DNA: TGTGCCAGCAGTTTACGGGGGGGCCGGCGGGAGACCCAGTACTTC; CDR3: CASSLRGGRRETQYF
J: TRBJ1-5; D: TRBD1; size: -; V: TRBV15; DNA: TGTGCCACCAGCAGCGGTGTGGGACAGGGGGCTGCCGCGAGACAGCCCCAGCATTTT; CDR3: CATSSGVGQGAAARQPQHF
J: TRBJ1-4; D: -; size: -; V: TRBV6-1; DNA: TGTGCCAGCAGTGATTGGGGGGGCGTAGATGAAAAACTGTTTTTT; CDR3: CASSDWGGVDEKLFF
J: TRBJ1-1; D: TRBD1; size: -; V: TRBV7-6; DNA: TGTGCCAGCAGCCCGAGTCGGCAGGGGGCGTTAGCTTTCTTT; CDR3: CASSPSRQGALAFF
J: TRBJ1-2; D: -; size: -; V: TRBV14; DNA: TGTGCCAGCAGCCAAGAATCAGGGATCCTAGGAGGCTACACCTTC; CDR3: CASSQESGILGGYTF
J: TRBJ1-1; D: -; size: -; V: TRBV27; DNA: TGTGCCAGCAGTTTACAGGCGAACACTGAAGCTTTCTTT; CDR3: CASSLQANTEAFF
J: TRBJ2-7; D: TRBD2; size: -; V: TRBV6-5; DNA: TGTGCCAGCTCTGTAGCGGGAGGCAGGTCCTACGAGCAGTACTTC; CDR3: CASSVAGGRSYEQYF
J: TRBJ1-2; D: TRBD1; size: -; V: TRBV2; DNA: TGTGCCAGCAGTGAAGCTACAGGGGCAAACTATGGCTACACCTTC; CDR3: CASSEATGANYGYTF
J: TRBJ1-1; D: TRBD1; size: -; V: TRBV19; DNA: TGTGCCAGTAGTATGGACAGGAGGACTGAAGCTTTCTTT; CDR3: CASSMDRRTEAFF
J: TRBJ2-1; D: TRBD2; size: -; V: TRBV27; DNA: TGTGCCAGCAACCGGAACCTATTAGCGGGAGGCTCCTACAATGAGCAGTTCTTC; CDR3: CASNRNLLAGGSYNEQFF
J: TRBJ2-7; D: TRBD2; size: -; V: TRBV19; DNA: TGTGCCAGTAGTTTTGGGACTAGCGGGAGTGGAGGCACCTACGAGCAGTACTTC; CDR3: CASSFGTSGSGGTYEQYF
J: TRBJ1-5; D: TRBD1; size: -; V: TRBV19; DNA: TGTGCCAGTACCTTGACAGGGAATCAGCCCCAGCATTTT; CDR3: CASTLTGNQPQHF
J: TRBJ1-5; D: -; size: -; V: TRBV6-1; DNA: TGTGCCAGCAGTGAATCAGGGGGCAATCAGCCCCAGCATTTT; CDR3: CASSESGGNQPQHF
J: TRBJ1-2; D: TRBD1; size: once; V: TRBV10-1; DNA: TGCGCCAGCAGGTCTTCGGGGACAGGGAATTCACGTGGCTACACCTTC; CDR3: CASRSSGTGNSRGYTF
J: TRBJ2-7; D: -; size: -; V: TRBV27; DNA: TGTGCCAGCAGTTTGGAGGGATTCATCTACGAGCAGTACTTC; CDR3: CASSLEGFIYEQYF
J: TRBJ1-6; D: -; size: -; V: TRBV28; DNA: TGTGCCAGCAGCCCGACGGGGGTTGGCAATTCACCCCTCCACTTT; CDR3: CASSPTGVGNSPLHF
J: TRBJ2-7; D: TRBD1; size: -; V: TRBV9; DNA: TGTGCCAGCAGCGCGGGCCGGGACAGGGATTACTACGAGCAGTACTTC; CDR3: CASSAGRDRDYYEQYF
J: TRBJ1-1; D: TRBD1; size: -; V: TRBV13; DNA: TGTGCCAGCAACGTAAACAGGGGGCGCGACACTGAAGCTTTCTTT; CDR3: CASNVNRGRDTEAFF
J: TRBJ2-7; D: TRBD2; size: -; V: TRBV30; DNA: TGTGCCTGGGACCTGATAGCGGGAGGGCCGAACTACGAGCAGTACTTC; CDR3: CAWDLIAGGPNYEQYF
J: TRBJ1-2; D: -; size: -; V: TRBV2; DNA: TGTGCCAGCAGTGACGGGGGAAACTATGGCTACACCTTC; CDR3: CASSDGGNYGYTF
J: TRBJ2-7; D: -; size: -; V: TRBV5-4; DNA: TGTGCCAGCAGCTTGTTCGTGTCTTCGGGTTACGAGCAGTACTTC; CDR3: CASSLFVSSGYEQYF
J: TRBJ1-5; D: TRBD1; size: -; V: TRBV7-8; DNA: TGTGCCAGCAGCTTACCTGGTACAGGGGATCAGCCCCAGCATTTT; CDR3: CASSLPGTGDQPQHF
J: TRBJ2-1; D: -; size: -; V: TRBV11-2; DNA: TGTGCCAGCAGCTTAGGGCCAGAACTAGCCTTCTATGAGCAGTTCTTC; CDR3: CASSLGPELAFYEQFF
J: TRBJ2-7; D: -; size: -; V: TRBV19; DNA: TGTGCCAGTAGGGACACCTCCTACGAGCAGTACTTC; CDR3: CASRDTSYEQYF
J: TRBJ2-7; D: TRBD2; size: -; V: TRBV7-3; DNA: TGTGCCAGCAGCTTAAGTGGACTAGCGGGAGTAAACGAGCAGTACTTC; CDR3: CASSLSGLAGVNEQYF
J: TRBJ1-2; D: TRBD1; size: -; V: TRBV27; DNA: TGTGCCAGCAGTCCCCGGACAGGGGGCATTGCTAACTATGGCTACACCTTC; CDR3: CASSPRTGGIANYGYTF
J: TRBJ2-1; D: TRBD1; size: -; V: TRBV5-1; DNA: TGCGCCAGCAGCTTGGGACAGGGGTGGGGTAATGAGCAGTTCTTC; CDR3: CASSLGQGWGNEQFF
J: TRBJ2-2; D: -; size: -; V: TRBV10-2; DNA: TGCGCCAGCCTCGCAGGCATCAAGGAGCTGTTTTTT; CDR3: CASLAGIKELFF